This T cell receptor (beta chain) emerged from a study of blood T cell repertoires in COVID-19. Study information: COVID-19 samples, acute and convalescent, were from the United States, Italy and Spain. T cells, B-cell-depleted T cells, or PBMCs supplied cDNA or gDNA.

This CDR3 is built from 16 residues. V was clipped by 0 bases and J by 7 bases, with 16 bases between them. CDR1 is SGDLS and CDR2 is YYNGEE in the germline V gene. Clones were read by immunoSEQ multiplex PCR, and TCRdb kept only the in-frame ones, dropping some. The data contain more than 250,000 clones, nearly 90% of them singletons. This clone was counted between two and nine times. V and J are TRBV9 and TRBJ2-2, with D possibly being TRBD2 (6 bases). Sequenced: PBMCs or T cells enriched from blood (not recorded which). The TCR comes from a woman aged 18-35 years with acute COVID-19. CDR3 amino acids: CASSVAGTSSIGELFF. As DNA, the CDR3 is TGTGCCAGCAGCGTAGCTGGCACTAGCTCCATCGGGGAGCTGTTTTTT.